This T cell receptor beta chain was identified in a study of regulatory T cells in long-lasting Graves disease. Researchers made TCR beta libraries by using iRepertoire HTBI primers and running Arm-PCR on CDR3 regions. TCRdb processed the multiplex PCR reads anew with MiXCR; each CDR3 protein has one entry. Of around 480,000 distinct CDR3 sequences listed, about 15% are singletons. CDR3 length: 12 residues. Per the germline V gene, CDR1 is DFQATT and CDR2 is SNEGSKA (reference sequence). V lost 2 bases to trimming and J lost 2 bases, with 5 bases between them. Time point given: newly diagnosed GD, antithyroid drugs for less than 3 months. Following extraction of RNA from PBMCs, that RNA was used to make the TCR library. The sample holds many counts of this clonotype. This sample was shared with a second study, whose subject was T cells in Graves' hyperthyroidism and ophthalmopathy.

The sequenced sample was peripheral blood mononuclear cells (PBMCs), obtained at new diagnosis, from a patient treated with antithyroid drugs. The V gene is TRBV20-1, the J gene TRBJ2-3; D is ambiguous. This clonotype was obtained from a woman aged 35-65 years with Graves disease. In DNA, the CDR3 is TGCAGTGCTAGATCGAACACAGATACGCAGTATTTT. Translated: CSARSNTDTQYF.